The rows below give T cell receptor beta chains drawn from one sample of a study of regulatory T cells in long-lasting Graves disease. Each CDR3 protein gets one entry after TCRdb re-called the multiplex PCR reads with MiXCR. The sample comprises around 400,000 distinct CDR3 sequences, 21% of which are singletons, and roughly an eighth rests with the top ten. The sequencing used peripheral blood mononuclear cells (PBMCs), collected when the disease was refractory, from a patient treated with antithyroid drugs. The receptors were sampled from a female donor with Graves disease. The CDR3 runs from the conserved cysteine through the conserved F or W. The D gene is left open where the match is weak. Part of the rows lack a size; the others show once, few, many or a class for expanded clones.

d_call | clone_size | j_call | v_call | cdr3_nt | cdr3_aa
NA | few | TRBJ1-3 | TRBV30 | TGTGCCTGGAGTGTAGGGAGAAACACCATATATTTT | CAWSVGRNTIYF
TRBD1 | NA | TRBJ1-1 | TRBV20-1 | TGCAGTGCCCCACTTACAGGGGGGAGCACTGAAGCTTTCTTT | CSAPLTGGSTEAFF
NA | many | TRBJ1-2 | TRBV12-5 | TGTGCTAGTGGTTCTGACGATAACTATGGCTACACCTTC | CASGSDDNYGYTF
NA | many | TRBJ1-1 | TRBV12-3/TRBV12-4 | TGTGCCAGCAGCCACACAGAGAACACTGAAGCTTTCTTT | CASSHTENTEAFF
TRBD1 | many | TRBJ1-2 | TRBV7-9 | TGTGCCAGCAGCTTGTCGGACAGGTCAAGAGCTAACTATGGCTACACCTTC | CASSLSDRSRANYGYTF
NA | many | TRBJ2-7 | TRBV6-1 | TGTGCCAGCAACCTGGACCCACAGTACTTC | CASNLDPQYF
NA | NA | TRBJ2-1 | TRBV5-4 | TGTGCCAGCAGCTTAGCGGAGAGGGACGATGAGCAGTTCTTC | CASSLAERDDEQFF
NA | NA | TRBJ1-5 | TRBV2 | TGTGCCAGCAGGGGTCAGCCCCAGCATTTT | CASRGQPQHF
NA | few | TRBJ2-2 | TRBV5-5 | TGTGCCAGCAGTTGGATGTTCGGCACCGGGGAGCTGTTTTTT | CASSWMFGTGELFF
TRBD2 | many | TRBJ2-7 | TRBV28 | TGTGCCAGCAGTCTGCGGGGGACTAGCTACGAGCAGTACTTC | CASSLRGTSYEQYF
NA | NA | TRBJ2-5 | TRBV19 | TGTGCCAGTAGTACCAACATACAGGAGACCCAGTACTTC | CASSTNIQETQYF
TRBD2 | NA | TRBJ2-3 | TRBV28 | TGTGCCAGCAGTTTTAGACTAGCGGGCGCAGATACGCAGTATTTT | CASSFRLAGADTQYF
NA | few | TRBJ1-2 | TRBV28 | TGTGCCAGCAGTTTAGGGGGGGCCATCCCGGGGGGCTACACCTTC | CASSLGGAIPGGYTF
NA | many | TRBJ1-1 | TRBV12-3/TRBV12-4 | TGTGCCAGTGTGCTGGGAAACACTGAAGCTTTCTTT | CASVLGNTEAFF
NA | few | TRBJ2-2 | TRBV20-1 | TGCAGTGCTAGACTAAAGGCAACAAACACCGGGGAGCTGTTTTTT | CSARLKATNTGELFF
TRBD1 | many | TRBJ1-1 | TRBV2 | TGTGCCAGCAGGCCTGGGACAGTTTGGACTGAAGCTTTCTTT | CASRPGTVWTEAFF
TRBD1 | NA | TRBJ1-2 | TRBV20-1 | TGCAGCCGACAGGGGGCCGATGGCTACACCTTC | CSRQGADGYTF